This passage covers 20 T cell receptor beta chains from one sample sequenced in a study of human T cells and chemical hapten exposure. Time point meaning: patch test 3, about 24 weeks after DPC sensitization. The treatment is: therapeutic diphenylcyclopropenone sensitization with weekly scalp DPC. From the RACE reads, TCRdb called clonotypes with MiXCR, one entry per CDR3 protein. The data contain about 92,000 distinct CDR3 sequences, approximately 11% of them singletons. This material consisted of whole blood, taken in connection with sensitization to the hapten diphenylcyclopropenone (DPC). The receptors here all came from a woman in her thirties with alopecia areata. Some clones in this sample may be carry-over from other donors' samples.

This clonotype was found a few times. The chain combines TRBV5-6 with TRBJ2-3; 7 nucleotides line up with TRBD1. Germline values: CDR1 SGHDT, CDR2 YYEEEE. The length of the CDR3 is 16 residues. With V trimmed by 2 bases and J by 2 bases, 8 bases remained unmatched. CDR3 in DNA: TGTGCCAGCAGCTTCACAGGGGCTCAGGCCACAGATACGCAGTATTTT. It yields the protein CASSFTGAQATDTQYF.

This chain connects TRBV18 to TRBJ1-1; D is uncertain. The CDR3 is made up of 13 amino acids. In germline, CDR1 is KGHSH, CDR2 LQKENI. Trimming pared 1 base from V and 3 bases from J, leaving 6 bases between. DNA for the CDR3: TGTGCCAGCTCACCACGTCAGGACACTGAAGCTTTCTTT. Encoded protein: CASSPRQDTEAFF.

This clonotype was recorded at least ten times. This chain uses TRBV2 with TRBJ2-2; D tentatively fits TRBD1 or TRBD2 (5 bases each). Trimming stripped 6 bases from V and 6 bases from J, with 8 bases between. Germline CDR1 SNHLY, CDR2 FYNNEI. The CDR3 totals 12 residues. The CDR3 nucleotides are TGTGCCAGCAGGGGGGTGGCCGGGGAGCTGTTTTTT. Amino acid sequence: CASRGVAGELFF.

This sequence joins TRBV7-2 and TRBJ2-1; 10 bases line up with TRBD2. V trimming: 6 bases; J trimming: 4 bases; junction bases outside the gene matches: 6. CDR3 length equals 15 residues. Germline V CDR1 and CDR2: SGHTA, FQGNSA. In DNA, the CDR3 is TGTGCCAGCAGTTCCGGGACTAGCGTATACAATGAGCAGTTCTTC. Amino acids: CASSSGTSVYNEQFF.

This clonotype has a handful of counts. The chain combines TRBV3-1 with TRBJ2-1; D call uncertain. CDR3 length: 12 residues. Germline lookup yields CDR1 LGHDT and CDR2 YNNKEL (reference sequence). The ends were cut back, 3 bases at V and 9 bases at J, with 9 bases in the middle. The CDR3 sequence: CASSHPISEQFF. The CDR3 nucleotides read TGTGCCAGCAGCCATCCCATATCTGAGCAGTTCTTC.

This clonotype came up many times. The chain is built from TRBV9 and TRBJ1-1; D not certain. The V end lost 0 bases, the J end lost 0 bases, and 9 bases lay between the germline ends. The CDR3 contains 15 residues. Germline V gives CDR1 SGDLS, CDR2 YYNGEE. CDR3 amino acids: CASSVGGHLNTEAFF. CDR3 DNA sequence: TGTGCCAGCAGCGTAGGAGGGCATCTGAACACTGAAGCTTTCTTT.

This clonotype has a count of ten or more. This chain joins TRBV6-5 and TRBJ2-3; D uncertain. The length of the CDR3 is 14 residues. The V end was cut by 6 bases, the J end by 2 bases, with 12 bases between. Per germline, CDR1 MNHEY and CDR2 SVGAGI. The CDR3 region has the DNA TGTGCCAGCAGACTGACCCCAACCACAGATACGCAGTATTTT. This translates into CASRLTPTTDTQYF.

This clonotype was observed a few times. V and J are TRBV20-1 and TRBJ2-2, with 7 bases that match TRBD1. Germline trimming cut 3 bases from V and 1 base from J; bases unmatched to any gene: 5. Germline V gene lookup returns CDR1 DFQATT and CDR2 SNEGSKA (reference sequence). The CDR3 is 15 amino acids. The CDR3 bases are TGCAGTGCTAGTAGGACAGGTCAGAACACCGGGGAGCTGTTTTTT. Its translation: CSASRTGQNTGELFF.

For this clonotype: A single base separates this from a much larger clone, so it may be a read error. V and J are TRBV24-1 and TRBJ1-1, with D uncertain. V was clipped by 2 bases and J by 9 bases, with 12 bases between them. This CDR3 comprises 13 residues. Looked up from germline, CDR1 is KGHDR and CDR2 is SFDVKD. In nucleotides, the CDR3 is TGTGCCACCAGTGATTCCGGGGTGACTAAAGCTTTCTTT. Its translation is CATSDSGVTKAFF.

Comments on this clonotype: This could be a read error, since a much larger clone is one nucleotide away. DNA of the CDR3: TGCGGCGTTGGTGGTGAGCAGTTCTTC. Its protein is CGVGGEQFF. The chain uses TRBV29-1 and TRBJ2-1; D unresolved. The CDR3 covers 9 residues. Germline values: CDR1 SQVTM, CDR2 ANQGSEA.

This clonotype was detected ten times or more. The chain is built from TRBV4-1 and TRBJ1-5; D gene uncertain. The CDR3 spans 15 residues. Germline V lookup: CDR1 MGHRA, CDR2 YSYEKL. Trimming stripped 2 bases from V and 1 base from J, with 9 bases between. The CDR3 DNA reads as TGCGCCAGCAGCCAATTGGTGGGAAGCAATCAGCCCCAGCATTTT. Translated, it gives CASSQLVGSNQPQHF.

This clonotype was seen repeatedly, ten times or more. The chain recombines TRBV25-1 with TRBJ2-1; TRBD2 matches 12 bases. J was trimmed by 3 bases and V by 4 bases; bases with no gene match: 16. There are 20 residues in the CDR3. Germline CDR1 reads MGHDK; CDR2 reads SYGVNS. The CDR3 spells CASSVSSTTSGSDLYNEQFF. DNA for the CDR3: TGTGCCAGCAGTGTCTCATCGACGACTAGCGGGAGTGATCTCTACAATGAGCAGTTCTTC.

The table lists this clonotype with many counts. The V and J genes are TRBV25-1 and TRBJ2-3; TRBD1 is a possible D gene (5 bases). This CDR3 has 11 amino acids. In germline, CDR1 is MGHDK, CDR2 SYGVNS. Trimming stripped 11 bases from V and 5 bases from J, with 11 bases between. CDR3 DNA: TGTGCCTCCTCAGGGTTAGATACGCAGTATTTT. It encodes CASSGLDTQYF.

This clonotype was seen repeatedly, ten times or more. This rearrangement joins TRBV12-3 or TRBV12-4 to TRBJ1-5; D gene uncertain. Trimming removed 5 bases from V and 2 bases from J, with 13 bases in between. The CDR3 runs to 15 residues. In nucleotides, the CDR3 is TGTGCCAGCAGTCCTCACGTGAGAGGCAATCAGCCCCAGCATTTT. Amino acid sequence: CASSPHVRGNQPQHF.

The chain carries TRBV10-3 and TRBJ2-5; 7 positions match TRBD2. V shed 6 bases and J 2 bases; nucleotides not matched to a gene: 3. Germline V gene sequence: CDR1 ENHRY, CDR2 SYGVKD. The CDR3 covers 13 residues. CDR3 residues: CAIRGSGQETQYF. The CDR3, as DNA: TGTGCCATCAGGGGTAGCGGGCAAGAGACCCAGTACTTC.

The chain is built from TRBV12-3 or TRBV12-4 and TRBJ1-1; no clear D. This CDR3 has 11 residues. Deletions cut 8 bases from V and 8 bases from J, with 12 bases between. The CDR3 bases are TGTGCCAGCCGGAGAGGAGGGGAAGCTTTCTTT. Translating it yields CASRRGGEAFF.

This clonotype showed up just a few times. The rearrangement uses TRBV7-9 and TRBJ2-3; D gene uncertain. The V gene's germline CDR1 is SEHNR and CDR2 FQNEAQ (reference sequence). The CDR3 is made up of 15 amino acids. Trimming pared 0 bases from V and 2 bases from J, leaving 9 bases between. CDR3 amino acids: CASSLARQDTDTQYF. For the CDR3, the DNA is TGTGCCAGCAGCTTAGCGAGACAAGACACAGATACGCAGTATTTT.

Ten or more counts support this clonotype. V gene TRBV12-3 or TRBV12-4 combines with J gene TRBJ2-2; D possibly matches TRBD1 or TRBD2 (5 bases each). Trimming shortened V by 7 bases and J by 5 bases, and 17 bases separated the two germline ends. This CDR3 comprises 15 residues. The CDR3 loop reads CASTPGTRRTGELFF. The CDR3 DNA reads TGTGCCAGCACTCCGGGGACCCGGAGGACCGGGGAGCTGTTTTTT.

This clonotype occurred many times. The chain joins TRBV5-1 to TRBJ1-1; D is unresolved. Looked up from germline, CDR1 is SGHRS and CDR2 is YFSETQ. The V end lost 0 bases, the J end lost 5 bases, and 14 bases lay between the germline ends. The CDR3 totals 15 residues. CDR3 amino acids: CASSLAPDPNTEAFF. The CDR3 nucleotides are TGCGCCAGCAGCTTGGCCCCGGACCCGAATACTGAAGCTTTCTTT.

The CDR3 region is CSARPGLAGLQETQYF. CDR3 nucleotides: TGCAGTGCTAGACCTGGACTAGCGGGTCTCCAAGAGACCCAGTACTTC. The gene calls are TRBV20-1 and TRBJ2-5; 11 positions match TRBD2. Germline lookup yields CDR1 DFQATT and CDR2 SNEGSKA (reference sequence). The CDR3 contains 16 residues. The junction had 6 bases not matched to a gene; V was cut back by 2 bases and J by 1 base.